These 23 T cell receptor beta chains came from one sample sequenced in a study of blood T cell repertoires in COVID-19 (dated by TCRdb to between 2020 and 2021). Library construction relied on the immunoSEQ multiplex PCR assay. What TCRdb holds here is the immuneACCESS table cut down to in-frame rearrangements. Part of the clones is not present; checked against another copy, under half of the missing clones reflect an unresolved V gene, and the others are unexplained. The sample data list around 100,000 clones, and roughly 80% of these were observed just once. Of the sample, about 24% falls within the top ten clones. Sequenced: peripheral blood. Receptors were obtained from a human donor in a cohort sampled during active COVID-19.

The genes are TRBV2 and TRBJ2-7; TRBD2 agrees at 7 bases. The ends lost 6 bases at V and 5 bases at J; junction bases unmatched: 13. This CDR3 spans 15 amino acids. Germline V CDR1 and CDR2: SNHLY, FYNNEI. The CDR3 DNA reads TGTGCCAGCAGGTTAACTAGCGTCCGTACCCACGAGCAGTACTTC. Its translation is CASRLTSVRTHEQYF.

CDR3 amino acids: CASSRGQGGGYGYTF. The CDR3 DNA is TGTGCCAGCAGCCGAGGACAGGGCGGCGGCTATGGCTACACCTTC. The chain couples TRBV7-9 to TRBJ1-2, with 8 bases aligning to TRBD1. In germline, CDR1 is SEHNR, CDR2 FQNEAQ (reference sequence). V lost 5 bases and J lost 4; bases outside the gene matches: 9. There are 15 residues in the CDR3.

This chain connects TRBV11-2 to TRBJ1-5; the match to TRBD1 covers 11 bases. The CDR3 consists of 16 residues. V lost 4 bases and J lost 4; bases outside the gene matches: 6. In germline, CDR1 is SGHAT, CDR2 FQNNGV. This chain's CDR3 is CASSSGQGARNQPQHF. For the CDR3, the DNA is TGTGCCAGCAGCTCAGGACAGGGGGCGCGTAATCAGCCCCAGCATTTT.

In this sample, this clone turned up a few times. The chain has TRBV3-1 (or the pseudogene TRBV3-2) and TRBJ2-7, with TRBD2 matching over 9 bases. V lost 4 bases to trimming and J lost 0 bases; unmatched junction nucleotides: 4. There are 15 residues in the CDR3. Germline V gene data show CDR1 as LGHDT and CDR2 as YNNKEL (reference sequence). The CDR3 here is CASSPGGGDSYEQYF. The CDR3 bases are TGTGCCAGCAGCCCAGGCGGGGGGGACTCCTACGAGCAGTACTTC.

This chain connects TRBV6-2 or TRBV6-3 to TRBJ2-5, with TRBD2 matching over 8 bases. The CDR3 spans 14 residues. Trimming at V came to 2 bases and at J to 3 bases, leaving 2 bases not matched to a gene. The germline V gene has CDR1 MNHEY and CDR2 SVGEGT. The DNA for the CDR3 is TGTGCCAGCAGTTACCACGGGGGGGAAGAGACCCAGTACTTC. Its translation is CASSYHGGEETQYF.

This chain links TRBV11-3 with TRBJ2-3; 9 nucleotides agree with TRBD2. The CDR3 spans 15 residues. CDR1 is SGHNT, CDR2 YENEEA, per germline. After removal of 1 base from V and 2 bases from J, the junction contained 1 base not matched to a gene. CDR3 region: CASSLGLAATDTQYF. The CDR3 bases are TGTGCCAGCAGCTTAGGACTAGCGGCCACAGATACGCAGTATTTT.

V is TRBV5-1 and J is TRBJ2-1; TRBD2 agrees at 7 bases. V gave up 4 bases and J gave up 0 bases; unmatched junction bases: 4. Germline values: CDR1 SGHRS, CDR2 YFSETQ. The CDR3 loop spans 15 amino acids. CDR3 nucleotide sequence: TGCGCCAGCAGCCCCGGGACTACCTCCTACAATGAGCAGTTCTTC. Residues: CASSPGTTSYNEQFF.

This clone was picked up a small number of times. V is TRBV7-8 and J is TRBJ2-1; 7 nucleotides align to TRBD1. V shed 3 bases and J 7 bases; nucleotides not matched to a gene: 9. The length of the CDR3 is 15 residues. Germline lookup yields CDR1 SGHVS and CDR2 FQNEAQ. The CDR3, as DNA: TGTGCCAGCAGCTTTAGACAGGGTCGGGATAATGAGCAGTTCTTC. Amino acids: CASSFRQGRDNEQFF.

The chain employs TRBV7-8 and TRBJ2-4; D remains unclear. Germline CDR1 SGHVS, CDR2 FQNEAQ. V dropped 5 bases and J dropped 7 bases, with 9 bases sitting between them. The CDR3 totals 12 residues. The CDR3 is CASSPYENIQYF. CDR3 coding DNA: TGTGCCAGCAGCCCCTACGAGAACATTCAGTACTTC. The full variable domain, rest sourced from reference TRBV7-8 and TRBJ2-4, is GAGVSQSPRYKVAKRGQDVALRCDPISGHVSLFWYQQALGQGPEFLTYFQNEAQLDKSGLPSDRFFAERPEGSVSTLKIQRTQQEDSAVYLCASSPYENIQYFGAGTRLSVL.

The chain carries TRBV4-3 and TRBJ2-2; 14 bases match TRBD2. V dropped 4 bases and J dropped 2; count of bases not matched to a gene: 6. CDR3 size: 18 residues. CDR1 LGHNA and CDR2 YSLEER come from the germline V gene. Here the CDR3 DNA reads TGCGCCAGCAGCCGTGGGACTAGCGGGGGATCTAACACCGGGGAGCTGTTTTTT. It translates to CASSRGTSGGSNTGELFF.

This chain connects TRBV5-8 to TRBJ1-2; the match to TRBD1 covers 12 bases. CDR3 length equals 15 residues. Germline CDR1 SGHTS, CDR2 YDEGEE. Trimming cost V 2 bases and J 5 bases; bases outside gene matches: 4. The CDR3 DNA reads TGTGCCAGCAGCTTCCCGGGACAGGGGGCGTATGGCTACACCTTC. Its translation: CASSFPGQGAYGYTF.

CDR3 sequence reads: CATSGTGPIFTNEQFF. The CDR3 DNA sequence: TGTGCCACCTCCGGGACAGGGCCCATTTTTACCAATGAGCAGTTCTTC. The chain employs TRBV24-1 and TRBJ2-1, with TRBD1 matching 9 bases. With 9 bases clipped from V and 6 bases from J, the junction kept 14 bases outside the gene matches. Germline V lookup: CDR1 KGHDR, CDR2 SFDVKD. This CDR3 contains 16 residues.

The chain combines TRBV6-5 with TRBJ1-1, with D maybe TRBD1 (5 bases). Trimming pared 2 bases from V and 2 bases from J, leaving 15 bases between. The CDR3 runs 16 residues. The germline V gene encodes CDR1 MNHEY and CDR2 SVGAGI. This chain's CDR3 is CASSYVRIGGNTEAFF. CDR3 sequence (DNA): TGTGCCAGCAGTTACGTCAGAATCGGGGGTAACACTGAAGCTTTCTTT.

The rearrangement links TRBV5-1 to TRBJ1-2; TRBD1 matches at 7 bases. This CDR3 has 14 amino acids. Looked up from germline, CDR1 is SGHRS and CDR2 is YFSETQ. Trimming took 0 bases from V and 6 from J; bases not matched to a gene: 5. CDR3 region: CASSLGYRGDGYTF. The DNA for the CDR3 is TGCGCCAGCAGCTTGGGATACAGGGGTGATGGCTACACCTTC.

The table lists this clone with many counts. The chain carries TRBV18 and TRBJ1-1; D gene uncertain. The CDR3 sequence is 12 residues long. Germline CDR1 and CDR2: KGHSH and LQKENI. Trimming cost V 3 bases and J 7 bases, with 9 bases left between them. CDR3 nucleotide sequence: TGTGCCAGCTCACCCCGGGGAAATGAAGCTTTCTTT. It codes for CASSPRGNEAFF.

The chain employs TRBV5-1 and TRBJ2-1; the D gene is possibly TRBD1 (5 bases). V dropped 0 bases and J dropped 3 bases, with 10 bases sitting between them. The CDR3 is 15 amino acids. Germline lookup yields CDR1 SGHRS and CDR2 YFSETQ. The CDR3 nucleotides are TGCGCCAGCAGCTTGGCCGGACAAAACTACAATGAGCAGTTCTTC. It codes for CASSLAGQNYNEQFF.

The gene calls are TRBV5-5 and TRBJ2-1; 11 nucleotides align to TRBD2. The trim removed 0 bases at V and 2 bases at J, leaving 10 bases unmatched. This CDR3 spans 19 amino acids. Germline loops: CDR1 SGHKS, CDR2 YYEKEE (reference sequence). The CDR3 is CASSLVGLAGHPPYNEQFF. DNA of the CDR3: TGTGCCAGCAGCTTGGTCGGACTAGCGGGCCACCCCCCCTACAATGAGCAGTTCTTC.

The rearrangement links TRBV4-1 to TRBJ2-2; TRBD1 aligns across 7 bases. Germline V gene data show CDR1 as MGHRA and CDR2 as YSYEKL. Losses at the gene ends were 3 bases for V and 6 bases for J; bases not matched to a gene: 10. The CDR3 covers 16 residues. CDR3 sequence (DNA): TGCGCCAGCAGCCAGGGGACAGCCTCAGAGGCCGGGGAGCTGTTTTTT. Translating gives CASSQGTASEAGELFF.

The V gene is TRBV2, the J gene TRBJ1-5; TRBD1 is a possible D gene (5 bases). The germline V gene has CDR1 SNHLY and CDR2 FYNNEI. V lost 3 bases and J lost 6, with 12 bases in between. The CDR3 spans 14 residues. The CDR3 nucleotides are TGTGCCAGCAGTGAGGTTCAGGGAAGTCAGCCCCAGCATTTT. Translated: CASSEVQGSQPQHF.

The J gene is TRBJ2-1, the V gene TRBV6-2 or TRBV6-3; D might be TRBD1 (6 bases). The germline gives CDR1 MNHEY, CDR2 SVGEGT. Trimming cost V 0 bases and J 4 bases, with 13 bases left between them. This CDR3 has 16 amino acids. CDR3 sequence reads: CASSYSGAPTYNEQFF. The DNA for the CDR3 is TGTGCCAGCAGTTACTCGGGGGCCCCTACATACAATGAGCAGTTCTTC.

V gene TRBV7-2 combines with J gene TRBJ1-6; D unclear. The V gene lost 1 base and the J gene lost 8 bases, with 9 bases spanning the gap. Germline V gives CDR1 SGHTA, CDR2 FQGNSA. CDR3 length equals 14 residues. CDR3 amino acids: CASSLGTDYSPLHF. The CDR3 DNA follows: TGTGCCAGCAGCTTAGGAACAGATTATTCACCCCTCCACTTT.

CDR3 sequence (DNA): TGTGCCAGCAGTTCCCGAGGGAGAGGGATTGGCACTGAAGCTTTCTTT. Translated, it gives CASSSRGRGIGTEAFF. The chain combines TRBV6-5 with TRBJ1-1; D remains unclear. Germline lookup yields CDR1 MNHEY and CDR2 SVGAGI. The CDR3 contains 16 residues. V lost 4 bases and J lost 4, with 19 bases in between.

Written as DNA, the CDR3 is TGTGCCAGCAGTTTTGGAAACAGGGTATCATCGGGGACCGGGGAGCTGTTTTTT. Its protein is CASSFGNRVSSGTGELFF. This chain connects TRBV27 to TRBJ2-2; D is perhaps TRBD1 (6 bases). From germline, CDR1 is MNHEY and CDR2 SMNVEV (reference sequence). This CDR3 has 18 residues. With 3 bases removed from V and 5 bases from J, the gap between germline ends came to 22 bases.